This paragraph reports one T cell receptor (beta chain). Its cognate antigen is unknown. The donors comprised healthy bone marrow donors. This entry belongs to a study of cytomegalovirus exposure and HLA in healthy donors. In the PCR, 60 Vbeta and 13 Jbeta primers were used. Some clones are missing from TCRdb's copy, which holds only in-frame ones; the method was immunoSEQ multiplex PCR. The sample has about 60,000 clones; 70% to 80% are singletons. Study findings and constraints: Relative to equally common others, HLA-associated TCR beta chains showed greater clonal expansion in a later analysis. There were several of the most significant clusters that appeared linked to common viral pathogens in a later analysis.

V lost 2 bases to trimming and J lost 17 bases, with 19 bases between them. Germline CDR1 and CDR2: GTSNPN and SVGIG (reference sequence). CDR3 size: 13 residues. This receptor was taken from a middle-aged woman in good health and CMV-seropositive. Sequencing was done on a sample of PBMCs. V gene TRBV30 combines with J gene TRBJ2-6; maybe TRBD2 (6 bases). Written as DNA, the CDR3 is TGTGCCTGGAGTCGGGACTCTACTGCGTCCTTGACTTTC. As protein: CAWSRDSTASLTF.